What follows is one T cell receptor beta chain and its context. This sample is drawn from a study of beta chain features in type 1 diabetes. Between the trimmed V and J ends, which lost 4 bases and 3 bases, there was a span of 18 bases. This CDR3 contains 16 residues. Looked up from germline, CDR1 is SGDLS and CDR2 is YYNGEE. Markers CD45RO/CCR7/CD25/CD127/CD95/CD27 served to sort CD4+ naive, central memory, regulatory and stem cell-like memory cells. Every bit of the isolated RNA underwent reverse transcription, so sequencing read expressed TCRB transcripts. Using immunoSEQ multiplex PCR, the repertoire was profiled, and TCRdb retains in-frame clones only, with some absent. Of about 930,000 clones listed, roughly 15% are singletons.

This receptor was taken from a woman aged 18-29 years in good health. The chain couples TRBV9 to TRBJ2-3; the D gene is possibly TRBD1 (6 bases). Sequences were obtained from naive CD4+ T cells from blood. This chain's CDR3 is CASSLRGRGTTDTQYF. Here the CDR3 DNA reads TGTGCCAGCAGCTTAAGGGGAAGGGGGACGACAGATACGCAGTATTTT.